The source of this T cell receptor (beta chain) is a study of shared clonotypes between healthy human individuals. Study outcomes and limitations: Naive subsets generally exceeded memory subsets in estimated richness.

Worth noting for this clone: Its antigen is not known. In the same sample, other DNA sequences code for this CDR3.

The CDR3 consists of 14 residues. Germline assignment: CDR1 SGHKS and CDR2 YYEKEE (reference sequence). The ends lost 0 bases at V and 4 bases at J; junction bases unmatched: 4. It was CD45RO-negative cells, positively selected for CCR7, that made up naive CD8 cells, with terminally differentiated effector memory CD45RA+ cells excluded. Those who donated, Caucasian adults without exception, all lived in Nashville, Tennessee. The material for each subset, its genomic DNA, was split evenly across several immunoSEQ plates. Profiling relied on immunoSEQ multiplex PCR, and the TCRdb table lists in-frame clones only, not all of them. Found here are 2 million to 2.5 million clones, around 93% of them singletons; the top ten hold more than 1.5%.

Sequencing was performed on naive CD8+ T cells from PBMCs. The chain uses TRBV5-5 and TRBJ2-7; 7 nucleotides match TRBD1. The clonotype comes from a man aged 18 to 35 in good health. Some clones in this sample may be carry-over from other donors' samples. The CDR3 DNA follows: TGTGCCAGCAGCTTGGACAGGGGATGGTACGAGCAGTACTTC. Encoded protein: CASSLDRGWYEQYF.